The rows below give T cell receptor beta chains drawn from one sample of a study of cytomegalovirus exposure and HLA in healthy donors. Data came from immunoSEQ multiplex PCR; TCRdb stores just in-frame clones and leaves some out. In the table there are more than 90,000 clones, about 83% of which are singletons. The sample comprised PBMCs. These receptors were obtained from a young man in good health and CMV-seronegative. The CDR3 runs from the conserved cysteine through the conserved F or W. A D gene is named only where the DNA matches it firmly. Where a row states a size, it is once, few, many or the class of an expanded clone; other rows omit it.

clone size: -; D gene: -; J gene: TRBJ2-7; V gene: TRBV7-6; CDR3 DNA: TGTGCCAGCAGCTTAGCGGGGGGACGGGAGCAGTACTTC; CDR3 protein: CASSLAGGREQYF
clone size: -; D gene: TRBD2; J gene: TRBJ2-1; V gene: TRBV27; CDR3 DNA: TGTGCCAGCATGCCGACTAGCGGGAGGGAAATAAGCTCCTACAATGAGCAGTTCTTC; CDR3 protein: CASMPTSGREISSYNEQFF
clone size: few; D gene: -; J gene: TRBJ1-4; V gene: TRBV6-6; CDR3 DNA: TGTGCCAGCAGGGATCCGGGACACTCGGGGGAAAAACTGTTTTTT; CDR3 protein: CASRDPGHSGEKLFF
clone size: -; D gene: TRBD1; J gene: TRBJ2-5; V gene: TRBV27; CDR3 DNA: TGTGCCAGCAGTCGTGACAGGGGGCGTCAAACCCAGTACTTC; CDR3 protein: CASSRDRGRQTQYF
clone size: -; D gene: TRBD2; J gene: TRBJ2-6; V gene: TRBV5-4; CDR3 DNA: TGTGCCAGCAGCGGAAGCGGGAGGGCCTCTGGGGCCAACGTCCTGACTTTC; CDR3 protein: CASSGSGRASGANVLTF
clone size: -; D gene: -; J gene: TRBJ1-2; V gene: TRBV5-1; CDR3 DNA: TGCGCCAGCAGCTTGGCGGGCCTCCCGGAGGGTGGCTACACCTTC; CDR3 protein: CASSLAGLPEGGYTF
clone size: -; D gene: -; J gene: TRBJ2-1; V gene: TRBV27; CDR3 DNA: TGTGCCAGCAGTCTCGTATGGGGGGAAGGGGCCAATGAGCAGTTCTTC; CDR3 protein: CASSLVWGEGANEQFF
clone size: -; D gene: TRBD2; J gene: TRBJ2-7; V gene: TRBV4-1; CDR3 DNA: TGCGCCAGCAGCCAGTTACTAGCGGGAGCGAACGAGCAGTACTTC; CDR3 protein: CASSQLLAGANEQYF
clone size: -; D gene: TRBD1; J gene: TRBJ2-1; V gene: TRBV10-1; CDR3 DNA: TGCGCCAGCAGTGAGTTGGGACAGGGGGATTACAATGAGCAGTTCTTC; CDR3 protein: CASSELGQGDYNEQFF
clone size: -; D gene: -; J gene: TRBJ1-4; V gene: TRBV19; CDR3 DNA: TGTGCCAGTAGTAACAGGGTTGGTGAAAAACTGTTTTTT; CDR3 protein: CASSNRVGEKLFF
clone size: -; D gene: TRBD2; J gene: TRBJ2-3; V gene: TRBV19; CDR3 DNA: TGTGCCAGTAGTATTATGGCAGGGTCGACTAGCGTGCGCACAGATACGCAGTATTTT; CDR3 protein: CASSIMAGSTSVRTDTQYF
clone size: -; D gene: TRBD1; J gene: TRBJ1-2; V gene: TRBV19; CDR3 DNA: TGTGCCAGTAGTATTGCAGGGGGCAGAGACTATGGCTACACCTTC; CDR3 protein: CASSIAGGRDYGYTF
clone size: -; D gene: TRBD2; J gene: TRBJ2-1; V gene: TRBV7-9; CDR3 DNA: TGTGCCAGCAGCTTAGGCGGGGGGGGGACCTCCTACAATGAGCAGTTCTTC; CDR3 protein: CASSLGGGGTSYNEQFF
clone size: -; D gene: -; J gene: TRBJ2-2; V gene: TRBV7-9; CDR3 DNA: TGTGCCAGCAGCTTAGGCGCGGAGGCCGGGGAGCTGTTTTTT; CDR3 protein: CASSLGAEAGELFF
clone size: -; D gene: -; J gene: TRBJ1-3; V gene: TRBV11-2; CDR3 DNA: TGTGCCAGCAGCTTAAACCCCAGGGCTTTCTCTGGAAACACCATATATTTT; CDR3 protein: CASSLNPRAFSGNTIYF
clone size: -; D gene: TRBD2; J gene: TRBJ2-1; V gene: TRBV14; CDR3 DNA: TGTGCCAGCAGCCAAGGGATGCTAGCGGGATTTCTCCTCCAGTTCTTC; CDR3 protein: CASSQGMLAGFLLQFF
clone size: -; D gene: -; J gene: TRBJ1-1; V gene: TRBV4-1; CDR3 DNA: TGCGCCAGCAGCCAAGATCGCGGTCGGGTCACTGAAGCTTTCTTT; CDR3 protein: CASSQDRGRVTEAFF
clone size: -; D gene: -; J gene: TRBJ2-5; V gene: TRBV18; CDR3 DNA: TGTGCCAGCTCACCACCCATAGGGGTCGAGACCCAGTACTTC; CDR3 protein: CASSPPIGVETQYF
clone size: once; D gene: TRBD2; J gene: TRBJ2-2; V gene: TRBV5-6; CDR3 DNA: TGTGCCAGCAGCTTGGGGAGCGGGGGACCCACCGGGGAGCTGTTTTTT; CDR3 protein: CASSLGSGGPTGELFF
clone size: -; D gene: TRBD2; J gene: TRBJ2-6; V gene: TRBV30; CDR3 DNA: TGTGCCTGGAGTGTACGGGGCGGGAGCCCTGGGGCCAACGTCCTGACTTTC; CDR3 protein: CAWSVRGGSPGANVLTF
clone size: -; D gene: -; J gene: TRBJ2-3; V gene: TRBV12-2; CDR3 DNA: TGTGCAAGTCGCCCCGCGAGAGCGGGAGGGCCGGGCTCCCACACAGATACGCAGTATTTT; CDR3 protein: CASRPARAGGPGSHTDTQYF
clone size: once; D gene: TRBD2; J gene: TRBJ2-1; V gene: TRBV11-2; CDR3 DNA: TGTGCCAGCACCCTTAGCGGGAGGGGGGACAATGAGCAGTTCTTC; CDR3 protein: CASTLSGRGDNEQFF
clone size: -; D gene: -; J gene: TRBJ2-2; V gene: TRBV6-4; CDR3 DNA: TGTGCCAGCAGCGGGGGGAACACCGGGGAGCTGTTTTTT; CDR3 protein: CASSGGNTGELFF
clone size: once; D gene: -; J gene: TRBJ2-7; V gene: TRBV27; CDR3 DNA: TGTGCCAGCAGTCCTCGAAGGAGGGACGAGCAGTACTTC; CDR3 protein: CASSPRRRDEQYF
clone size: -; D gene: -; J gene: TRBJ2-7; V gene: TRBV18; CDR3 DNA: TGTGCCAGCTCGGACAACAGGGCCGAGCAGTACTTC; CDR3 protein: CASSDNRAEQYF
clone size: -; D gene: -; J gene: TRBJ1-1; V gene: TRBV7-9; CDR3 DNA: TGTGCCAGCAGCTTAAGCGCAGGGATGAACACTGAAGCTTTCTTT; CDR3 protein: CASSLSAGMNTEAFF
clone size: -; D gene: -; J gene: TRBJ1-2; V gene: TRBV7-7; CDR3 DNA: TGTGCTAGCAGCTTGGAGGGGGGGGATAGGGGCTATGGCTACACCTTC; CDR3 protein: CASSLEGGDRGYGYTF
clone size: -; D gene: -; J gene: TRBJ1-6; V gene: TRBV2; CDR3 DNA: TGTGCCAGTGACGGGACCTATAATTCACCCCTCCACTTT; CDR3 protein: CASDGTYNSPLHF
clone size: -; D gene: -; J gene: TRBJ1-4; V gene: TRBV19; CDR3 DNA: TGTGCCAGTAGTACAACAGGCCCAGGGAATGAAAAACTGTTTTTT; CDR3 protein: CASSTTGPGNEKLFF
clone size: -; D gene: TRBD1; J gene: TRBJ2-1; V gene: TRBV5-1; CDR3 DNA: TGCGCCAGCAGCTTGGAGGGGGCCAGGGATGAGCAGTTCTTC; CDR3 protein: CASSLEGARDEQFF
clone size: few; D gene: -; J gene: TRBJ1-1; V gene: TRBV30; CDR3 DNA: TGTGCCTGGAGTGCCCACAAGAACACTGAAGCTTTCTTT; CDR3 protein: CAWSAHKNTEAFF
clone size: -; D gene: -; J gene: TRBJ2-7; V gene: TRBV10-1; CDR3 DNA: TGCGCCAGCAGTTGGGACTCCCACTACGAGCAGTACTTC; CDR3 protein: CASSWDSHYEQYF
clone size: few; D gene: -; J gene: TRBJ1-1; V gene: TRBV6-1; CDR3 DNA: TGTGCCAGCAGTGAACTGAGCAGGGCCACTGAAGCTTTCTTT; CDR3 protein: CASSELSRATEAFF
clone size: -; D gene: TRBD1; J gene: TRBJ1-1; V gene: TRBV5-1; CDR3 DNA: TGCGCCAGCAGCTTGGATCGGGCAGGGGGCTTTATGGCTTTCTTT; CDR3 protein: CASSLDRAGGFMAFF
clone size: once; D gene: TRBD2; J gene: TRBJ2-5; V gene: TRBV25-1; CDR3 DNA: TGTGCCAGCAGTGATACTAGCGGTCGATCGGAGACCCAGTACTTC; CDR3 protein: CASSDTSGRSETQYF
clone size: many; D gene: TRBD2; J gene: TRBJ2-1; V gene: TRBV13; CDR3 DNA: TGTGCCAGCAGCCATTTTACCGGGACTAGCGGTTTAATTGAGCAGTTCTTC; CDR3 protein: CASSHFTGTSGLIEQFF
clone size: -; D gene: -; J gene: TRBJ1-5; V gene: TRBV2; CDR3 DNA: TGTGCCAGCAGTGATCGGGATTATAGCAATCAGCCCCAGCATTTT; CDR3 protein: CASSDRDYSNQPQHF
clone size: -; D gene: -; J gene: TRBJ2-7; V gene: TRBV9; CDR3 DNA: TGTGCCAGCAGCGTAGTCCCCAGCTCCTACGAGCAGTACTTC; CDR3 protein: CASSVVPSSYEQYF
clone size: -; D gene: -; J gene: TRBJ2-6; V gene: TRBV5-1; CDR3 DNA: TGCGCCAGCACTCAAGGGGCAGCCTCTGGGGCCAACGTCCTGACTTTC; CDR3 protein: CASTQGAASGANVLTF
clone size: -; D gene: -; J gene: TRBJ2-3; V gene: TRBV6-5; CDR3 DNA: TGTGCCAGCAGCCCAAAGCATACAGATACGCAGTATTTT; CDR3 protein: CASSPKHTDTQYF
clone size: -; D gene: -; J gene: TRBJ2-3; V gene: TRBV14; CDR3 DNA: TGTGCCAGCAGCCAACGAGTGACAGATACGCAGTATTTT; CDR3 protein: CASSQRVTDTQYF
clone size: -; D gene: -; J gene: TRBJ1-3; V gene: TRBV6-6; CDR3 DNA: TGTGCCAGCAGTTACTCGGGGCAGAGAAACACCATATATTTT; CDR3 protein: CASSYSGQRNTIYF
clone size: -; D gene: -; J gene: TRBJ2-1; V gene: TRBV29-1; CDR3 DNA: TGCAGCGGGGGGACACGAGGGCTCAATGAGCAGTTCTTC; CDR3 protein: CSGGTRGLNEQFF
clone size: few; D gene: -; J gene: TRBJ1-2; V gene: TRBV6-6; CDR3 DNA: TGTGCCAGCAGACCGGACAACCCGTTCCGGGGCTACACCTTC; CDR3 protein: CASRPDNPFRGYTF
clone size: -; D gene: TRBD1; J gene: TRBJ1-2; V gene: TRBV30; CDR3 DNA: TGTGCCTGGAGGCAACAGGGGGTAAACTATGGCTACACCTTC; CDR3 protein: CAWRQQGVNYGYTF
clone size: -; D gene: TRBD1; J gene: TRBJ2-5; V gene: TRBV15; CDR3 DNA: TGTGCCACCAGCAGTCCGAAGGGGGACAGACAAGAGACCCAGTACTTC; CDR3 protein: CATSSPKGDRQETQYF
clone size: -; D gene: -; J gene: TRBJ2-1; V gene: TRBV10-1; CDR3 DNA: TGCGCCAGCAGTGAGTCGGTCGGTTACAATGAGCAGTTCTTC; CDR3 protein: CASSESVGYNEQFF
clone size: once; D gene: -; J gene: TRBJ2-7; V gene: TRBV2; CDR3 DNA: TGTGCCAGCAGCCCATTCTACGAGCAGTACTTC; CDR3 protein: CASSPFYEQYF
clone size: -; D gene: -; J gene: TRBJ2-2; V gene: TRBV5-6; CDR3 DNA: TGTGCCAGCAGCTTGGACAGTAACACCGGGGAGCTGTTTTTT; CDR3 protein: CASSLDSNTGELFF
clone size: -; D gene: TRBD2; J gene: TRBJ2-3; V gene: TRBV4-2; CDR3 DNA: TGTGCCAGCAGCCACAAGACCCCGAGACTAGCAACAGATACGCAGTATTTT; CDR3 protein: CASSHKTPRLATDTQYF
clone size: -; D gene: TRBD1; J gene: TRBJ2-5; V gene: TRBV5-8; CDR3 DNA: TGTGCCAGCAGCTTCGACAGGGGGGAAGAGACCCAGTACTTC; CDR3 protein: CASSFDRGEETQYF
clone size: -; D gene: TRBD1; J gene: TRBJ1-3; V gene: TRBV15; CDR3 DNA: TGTGCCACCAGCAGCGTCCATACCTCAGAGCTGGGACAGGGGGCAAACACCATATATTTT; CDR3 protein: CATSSVHTSELGQGANTIYF
clone size: -; D gene: -; J gene: TRBJ1-3; V gene: TRBV5-1; CDR3 DNA: TGCGCCAGCAGCTTGACGACAGGCTCTGGAAACACCATATATTTT; CDR3 protein: CASSLTTGSGNTIYF
clone size: -; D gene: -; J gene: TRBJ2-1; V gene: TRBV27; CDR3 DNA: TGTGCCAGCAGTTTATCTTACAGAGATGAGCAGTTCTTC; CDR3 protein: CASSLSYRDEQFF
clone size: -; D gene: -; J gene: TRBJ1-1; V gene: TRBV7-9; CDR3 DNA: TGTGCCAGCAGCAAAACGACAGGTCACACTGAAGCTTTCTTT; CDR3 protein: CASSKTTGHTEAFF
clone size: -; D gene: -; J gene: TRBJ2-3; V gene: TRBV13; CDR3 DNA: TGTGCCAGCAGCTGGGGGCAGCGGCATCACGGCACAGATACGCAGTATTTT; CDR3 protein: CASSWGQRHHGTDTQYF
clone size: -; D gene: -; J gene: TRBJ2-7; V gene: TRBV7-6; CDR3 DNA: TGTGCCAGCAGCACTGCTGACGAGCAGTACTTC; CDR3 protein: CASSTADEQYF
clone size: once; D gene: -; J gene: TRBJ2-5; V gene: TRBV25-1; CDR3 DNA: TGTGCCAGCGGCACACCAAACCCTCAAGAGACCCAGTACTTC; CDR3 protein: CASGTPNPQETQYF
clone size: -; D gene: TRBD2; J gene: TRBJ2-2; V gene: TRBV5-4; CDR3 DNA: TGTGCCAGCAGGGTCTGGACGGGAGGGTACGCCGGGGAGCTGTTTTTT; CDR3 protein: CASRVWTGGYAGELFF
clone size: -; D gene: TRBD1; J gene: TRBJ1-1; V gene: TRBV7-9; CDR3 DNA: TGTGCCACTTCACAGGGGTCACCGTACACTGAAGCTTTCTTT; CDR3 protein: CATSQGSPYTEAFF